This T cell receptor beta chain is drawn from a study of identical twins. The study, taken as a whole, reports: Cord blood's abundant beta clonotypes had fewer insertions, unlike memory repertoires. In beta out-of-frame sequences, the excess sharing between twins was weaker.

TCRdb reanalysed the 5' RACE reads using MiXCR and keeps one entry per CDR3 protein. The table records under 800,000 distinct CDR3 sequences, around 20% of them present only once. CDR1 and CDR2 (germline): ENHRY, SYGVKD. The CDR3 contains 15 residues. This clonotype turned up a few times. Its antigen is undetermined. The germline gene is not matched at one end of the junction; a read error may be the cause. Healthy Caucasians alone served as donors. These data also formed part of another study, on T cells expressing NK-cell markers. That paper states: About 1.0-7.5% of CD8+ T cells in about six donors belonged to dominant NKG2C+ clonotypes.

The TCR sequence derives from a young woman in good health. The sequenced sample was PBMCs. V usage is TRBV10-3 and J usage is TRBJ2-1; 8 nucleotides line up with TRBD2. The CDR3 loop reads CATSDPGGLYNEQFF. The CDR3 DNA reads as TGTGCCACCAGTGATCCGGGGGGGCTCTACAATGAGCAGTTCTTC.